Following are 29 T cell receptor beta chains from one sample sequenced in a study of blood T cell repertoires in COVID-19. Assay: immunoSEQ multiplex PCR; the TCRdb copy retains only in-frame clones and omits some. The sample consists of 330,000 or so clones, around 87% of them appearing once. The sample consisted of PBMCs or T cells enriched from blood (not recorded which). All receptors come from a man aged 40-50 years in a cohort exposed to, infected with or recovered from COVID-19 (not recorded which).

The rearrangement joins TRBV6-1 to TRBJ2-7; 8 positions agree with TRBD2. This CDR3 is 16 amino acids long. Germline V lookup: CDR1 MNHNS, CDR2 SASEGT. Germline trimming cut 2 bases from V and 1 base from J; bases unmatched to any gene: 7. The CDR3 nucleotides are TGTGCCAGCAGTGAACCTGGACTAGCTGGGTCCTACGAGCAGTACTTC. Translated: CASSEPGLAGSYEQYF.

The chain combines TRBV18 with TRBJ1-2, with D possibly matching TRBD1 (5 bases). The length of the CDR3 is 14 residues. The ends were cut back, 5 bases at V and 2 bases at J, with 12 bases in the middle. In germline, CDR1 is KGHSH, CDR2 LQKENI. The CDR3 sequence is CASSSQTDNYGYTF. The CDR3 nucleotides are TGTGCCAGCTCATCGCAGACAGACAACTATGGCTACACCTTC.

The V gene is TRBV21-1, the J gene TRBJ2-7; the DNA was not compared with TRBD1, the D call given in the table. TRBV21-1 is a documented pseudogene. There are 14 residues in the CDR3. DNA of the CDR3: TGTGCCAGCAGCAAAGGCATTAGGGGGTACGAGCAGTACTTC. This translates into CASSKGIRGYEQYF.

The chain uses TRBV10-3 and TRBJ2-3; 7 bases agree with TRBD2. The germline V gene has CDR1 ENHRY and CDR2 SYGVKD. The CDR3 consists of 13 residues. V was pared by 7 bases and J by 4 bases, with 5 bases of the junction left unmatched. CDR3 bases: TGTGCCATCATAAGGGAGGGGTCAGATACGCAGTATTTT. Its translation: CAIIREGSDTQYF.

The rearrangement links TRBV6-5 to TRBJ1-6; D call uncertain. Germline CDR1 MNHEY, CDR2 SVGAGI. V lost 6 bases and J lost 7, with 16 bases in between. The CDR3 sequence is 15 residues long. The CDR3 reads CASSFSVKENSPLHF. The CDR3 bases are TGTGCCAGCAGCTTCAGTGTAAAGGAGAATTCACCCCTCCACTTT.

The rearrangement links TRBV10-3 to TRBJ2-7; 8 bases agree with TRBD1. With V trimmed by 4 bases and J by 4 bases, 3 bases remained unmatched. The CDR3 has 13 amino acids. Germline V lookup: CDR1 ENHRY, CDR2 SYGVKD. For the CDR3, the DNA is TGTGCCATCAGTGGAGGGACAGGTTACGAGCAGTACTTC. Protein sequence: CAISGGTGYEQYF.

J is TRBJ1-3 and V is TRBV5-6; the D gene is possibly TRBD1 (6 bases). CDR3 length equals 16 residues. The germline V gene encodes CDR1 SGHDT and CDR2 YYEEEE. The ends were cut back, 4 bases at V and 0 bases at J, with 14 bases in the middle. The CDR3 region has the DNA TGTGCCAGCAGCAGTCGAACAGGGAGCTCTGGAAACACCATATATTTT. Residues: CASSSRTGSSGNTIYF.

This rearrangement joins TRBV28 to TRBJ2-7; 9 nucleotides align to TRBD1. The germline gives CDR1 MDHEN, CDR2 SYDVKM. V lost 2 bases and J lost 1; bases outside the gene matches: 15. The CDR3 consists of 19 residues. This CDR3 reads CASSLPTPGQGRNSYEQYF. DNA of the CDR3: TGTGCCAGCAGTTTACCAACCCCGGGACAGGGAAGAAATTCCTACGAGCAGTACTTC.

The chain is built from TRBV10-3 and TRBJ2-5; TRBD1 aligns across 9 bases. CDR3 size: 15 residues. Trimming removed 4 bases from V and 6 bases from J; junction bases left unmatched: 9. In germline, CDR1 is ENHRY, CDR2 SYGVKD. For the CDR3, the DNA is TGTGCCATCAGTGCCCGGACAGGGGAATTAAAGACCCAGTACTTC. Translated: CAISARTGELKTQYF.

This chain joins TRBV6-9 and TRBJ1-1; 11 bases fit TRBD1. Germline V gene lookup returns CDR1 MNHGY and CDR2 SVAAGI. This CDR3 is 14 amino acids long. J lost 6 bases, V lost 6 bases, and 6 bases had no gene match. The CDR3 DNA sequence: TGTGCCAGCAGACAGGACAGGGGGCCCGCTGAAGCTTTCTTT. Its protein is CASRQDRGPAEAFF.

This clone has a single count. Given the absence of the conserved phenylalanine or tryptophan at the CDR3 end, a read error is likely. The limits of the CDR3 on the DNA are not certain, so only TCRdb's listed CDR3 is given. The chain joins TRBV5-4 to TRBJ1-2; the tabulated D call, TRBD1, remains unverified against the DNA. The CDR3 numbers 17 amino acids, ends counted. The germline V gene encodes CDR1 SGHNT and CDR2 YYREEE (reference sequence). The CDR3 loop reads CASSLSGATPSVRGTES.

The chain carries TRBV2 and TRBJ2-7; D perhaps matches TRBD1 (6 bases). The CDR3 loop spans 13 amino acids. V lost 8 bases, J lost 4 bases, and 15 bases lay in between. The germline V gene encodes CDR1 SNHLY and CDR2 FYNNEI. CDR3 region: CASGAGVRYEQYF. CDR3 sequence (DNA): TGTGCCAGCGGAGCAGGGGTGCGGTACGAGCAGTACTTC. The full variable domain, completed using reference TRBV2 and TRBJ2-7, is EPEVTQTPSHQVTQMGQEVILRCVPISNHLYFYWYRQILGQKVEFLVSFYNNEISEKSEIFDDQFSVERPDGSNFTLKIRSTKLEDSAMYFCASGAGVRYEQYFGPGTRLTVT.

This clone appeared once. V and J are TRBV6-2 or TRBV6-3 and TRBJ1-1, with a tentative D call TRBD1 (5 bases). There are 12 residues in the CDR3. CDR1 MNHEY and CDR2 SVGEGT come from the germline V gene. Trimming removed 5 bases at V and 2 bases at J, with 6 bases between. Here the CDR3 reads CASSQGNTEAFF. For the CDR3, the DNA is TGTGCCAGCAGTCAGGGCAACACTGAAGCTTTCTTT.

The V call is TRBV18, the J call TRBJ2-4; TRBD1 matches 8 bases. Germline trimming cut 5 bases from V and 4 bases from J; bases unmatched to any gene: 10. CDR3 length: 16 residues. Germline V lookup: CDR1 KGHSH, CDR2 LQKENI. The CDR3 is CASSSITGTGKNIQYF. The CDR3 region has the DNA TGTGCCAGCTCATCCATAACCGGGACAGGTAAAAACATTCAGTACTTC.

The rearrangement links TRBV6-5 to TRBJ1-3; D might be TRBD1 (5 bases). The CDR3 is 16 amino acids. The V end lost 0 bases, the J end lost 0 bases, and 9 bases lay between the germline ends. The V gene's germline CDR1 is MNHEY and CDR2 SVGAGI. CDR3 region: CASSYSGGISGNTIYF. CDR3 in DNA: TGTGCCAGCAGTTACTCGGGGGGGATCTCTGGAAACACCATATATTTT.

The chain recombines TRBV29-1 with TRBJ2-5, with 14 bases aligning to TRBD2. The CDR3 has 15 residues. The V gene's germline CDR1 is SQVTM and CDR2 ANQGSEA. V shed 4 bases, J shed 5 bases, and the junction held 6 bases outside the gene matches. The CDR3 region has the DNA TGCAGCGTTGGGCAGGGACTAGCGGGAGTGGAGACCCAGTACTTC. Translation: CSVGQGLAGVETQYF.

This chain links TRBV29-1 with TRBJ2-5; D uncertain. V lost 3 bases to trimming and J lost 2 bases, with 10 bases between them. This CDR3 has 13 residues. Germline V lookup: CDR1 SQVTM, CDR2 ANQGSEA. For the CDR3, the DNA is TGCAGCGTTGACAGGAACGGACAAGAGACCCAGTACTTC. The encoded protein is CSVDRNGQETQYF.

V and J are TRBV5-4 and TRBJ2-7, with 8 positions matching TRBD2. Looked up from germline, CDR1 is SGHNT and CDR2 is YYREEE (reference sequence). The CDR3 sequence is 14 residues long. J lost 5 bases, V lost 2 bases, and 6 bases had no gene match. In DNA form, the CDR3 reads TGTGCCAGCAGCTTCAGCGGGGGCACCGACGAGCAGTACTTC. Its protein product is CASSFSGGTDEQYF.

This chain uses TRBV28 with TRBJ1-4; D gene ambiguous. V was clipped by 5 bases and J by 1 base, with 8 bases between them. Germline loops: CDR1 MDHEN, CDR2 SYDVKM. This CDR3 has 14 amino acids. The CDR3 region is CASSPTGTNEKLFF. DNA of the CDR3: TGTGCCAGCAGTCCGACGGGAACTAATGAAAAACTGTTTTTT.

CDR3 nucleotides: TGTGCCAGCAGCTTATCGGTGAGGGACGGGGAGCTGTTTTTT. This sequence encodes CASSLSVRDGELFF. The genes are TRBV7-6 and TRBJ2-2; tentative D call: TRBD2 (5 bases). The V end was cut by 2 bases, the J end by 7 bases, with 11 bases between. The CDR3 has 14 amino acids. Per the germline V gene, CDR1 is SGHVS and CDR2 is FNYEAQ.

The CDR3 spells CASSETGGGSPLHF. The CDR3 nucleotides read TGTGCCAGCAGCGAAACAGGGGGCGGTTCACCCCTCCACTTT. V and J are TRBV7-2 and TRBJ1-6; 9 nucleotides agree with TRBD1. With V trimmed by 5 bases and J by 9 bases, 5 bases remained unmatched. The length of the CDR3 is 14 residues. CDR1 is SGHTA and CDR2 is FQGNSA in the germline V gene.

The chain joins TRBV6-5 to TRBJ2-7; 8 positions match TRBD2. J gave up 6 bases and V 10 bases, and 8 bases lay outside the gene matches. Germline-derived CDR1 and CDR2 are MNHEY and SVGAGI. The CDR3 length is 12 residues. CDR3 sequence (DNA): TGTGCCACGGGGACTAGACTCCGCGAGCAGTACTTC. Translation gives CATGTRLREQYF.

The chain uses TRBV10-3 and TRBJ1-6; tentative D call: TRBD1 (5 bases). Trimming pared 0 bases from V and 5 bases from J, leaving 5 bases between. CDR1 and CDR2 (germline): ENHRY, SYGVKD. This CDR3 spans 14 amino acids. The DNA of the CDR3 is TGTGCCATCAGTGAGTCCAGGGATAATTCACCCCTCCACTTT. Residues: CAISESRDNSPLHF.

This rearrangement joins TRBV30 to TRBJ1-2, with D tentatively TRBD1 (6 bases). The CDR3 extends over 16 amino acids. Germline lookup yields CDR1 GTSNPN and CDR2 SVGIG (reference sequence). V gave up 8 bases and J gave up 0 bases, with 22 bases separating them. The CDR3 here is CATYGAGEGANYGYTF. The CDR3 coding sequence is TGTGCCACTTACGGGGCAGGGGAGGGAGCTAACTATGGCTACACCTTC.

J is TRBJ2-1 and V is TRBV19; TRBD1 agrees at 9 bases. The CDR3 length is 14 residues. Germline V CDR1 and CDR2: LNHDA, SQIVND (reference sequence). Trimming at V came to 6 bases and at J to 9 bases, leaving 9 bases not matched to a gene. DNA for the CDR3: TGTGCCAGTAGCCCGGGACAGGGTTTTCGTGAGCAGTTCTTC. Its translation: CASSPGQGFREQFF.

V gene TRBV5-1 combines with J gene TRBJ1-1, with D possibly matching TRBD1 (5 bases). The CDR3 consists of 14 residues. Trimming took 2 bases from V and 1 from J, leaving 9 bases between them. Germline CDR1 reads SGHRS; CDR2 reads YFSETQ. The CDR3 DNA is TGCGCCAGCAGCTTATGGGGCCGGAACACTGAAGCTTTCTTT. Its translation: CASSLWGRNTEAFF.

This chain uses TRBV6-6 with TRBJ1-2, with a tentative D call TRBD1 (6 bases). V was shortened by 10 bases and J by 5 bases, with 20 bases between the two germline ends. Germline CDR1 MNHNY, CDR2 SVGAGI (reference sequence). The CDR3 length is 14 residues. The CDR3 reads CAISPQGPQYGYTF. The CDR3 coding sequence is TGTGCCATATCCCCCCAGGGGCCCCAGTATGGCTACACCTTC.

This clone came up a few times. The V and J genes are TRBV5-4 and TRBJ1-1; 7 positions match TRBD1. The trim removed 5 bases at V and 3 bases at J, leaving 10 bases unmatched. This CDR3 contains 15 residues. CDR1 and CDR2 (germline): SGHNT, YYREEE (reference sequence). For the CDR3, the DNA is TGTGCCAGCAGTTGGAACAGGGGTTTGGACACTGAAGCTTTCTTT. Protein sequence: CASSWNRGLDTEAFF.

The genes are TRBV2 and TRBJ1-6; the match to TRBD1 covers 7 bases. Germline V gives CDR1 SNHLY, CDR2 FYNNEI. Trimming took 6 bases from V and 1 from J; bases not matched to a gene: 6. The CDR3 has 16 amino acids. The CDR3 region has the DNA TGTGCCAGCAGATACACCAGGGGGTCCTATAATTCACCCCTCCACTTT. Protein product: CASRYTRGSYNSPLHF.